A selection of T cell receptor beta chains follows, all from one sample in a study of pediatric ulcerative colitis. The protocol was immunoSEQ multiplex PCR, while the TCRdb copy is restricted to in-frame clones and leaves out a portion. The repertoire has 45,000 to 55,000 clones, over 70% of them found once; the top ten carry over 3%. Sequencing used gut tissue. Every receptor here comes from a girl aged 10 to 17 with moderate ulcerative colitis. The CDR3 runs from the conserved cysteine through the conserved F or W. The order of the fields is V gene, D gene, clone size, J gene, CDR3 protein, CDR3 DNA. D genes are given only for firm matches. Some rows have no size entry. The others give once, few or many, or a class for an expanded clone.

TRBV27	.	medium-sized	TRBJ2-7	CASSFMGAGREQYF	TGTGCCAGCAGTTTCATGGGGGCCGGTCGGGAGCAGTACTTC
TRBV6-6	TRBD1	.	TRBJ1-1	CASSTTGGGFTEAFF	TGTGCCAGCAGCACCACAGGGGGCGGTTTCACTGAAGCTTTCTTT
TRBV15	.	.	TRBJ1-4	CATSPRVNEKLFF	TGTGCCACCAGCCCTCGGGTTAATGAAAAACTGTTTTTT
TRBV7-8	TRBD1	.	TRBJ1-5	CASTTGLNQPQHF	TGTGCCAGCACGACAGGGTTAAATCAGCCCCAGCATTTT
TRBV18	TRBD1	.	TRBJ2-7	CASSQGTGGTYEQYF	TGTGCCAGCTCACAAGGGACAGGGGGCACCTACGAGCAGTACTTC
TRBV5-1	.	.	TRBJ1-2	CASSPDTYYGYTF	TGCGCCAGCAGCCCGGACACCTACTATGGCTACACCTTC
TRBV5-1	.	.	TRBJ2-1	CASSSTMASYNEQFF	TGCGCCAGCAGCTCTACCATGGCCTCCTACAATGAGCAGTTCTTC
TRBV7-9	.	.	TRBJ1-4	CASSLRVQLNEKLFF	TGTGCCAGCAGCTTACGAGTTCAGTTAAATGAAAAACTGTTTTTT
TRBV7-2	TRBD1	.	TRBJ1-4	CASSVPGQGSTNEKLFF	TGTGCCAGCAGCGTTCCGGGACAGGGGTCAACTAATGAAAAACTGTTTTTT
TRBV30	.	.	TRBJ2-4	CAWSVFTGDFNPRAKNIQYF	TGTGCCTGGAGTGTATTCACAGGGGACTTCAACCCCCGAGCCAAAAACATTCAGTACTTC
TRBV19	.	.	TRBJ2-1	CASGNFDEQFF	TGTGCCAGTGGCAATTTCGATGAGCAGTTCTTC
TRBV19	.	.	TRBJ1-2	CASSIAPGLDYGYTF	TGTGCCAGTAGTATAGCCCCCGGTCTAGACTATGGCTACACCTTC
TRBV19	.	.	TRBJ2-3	CASSIDRWGDTQYF	TGTGCCAGTAGTATAGACAGGTGGGGGGATACGCAGTATTTT
TRBV30	TRBD2	few	TRBJ2-1	CAWTRSVGRDHNEQFF	TGTGCCTGGACCAGGTCGGTAGGGAGGGACCACAATGAGCAGTTCTTC
TRBV7-9	.	.	TRBJ2-1	CASSFGGIGVSEQFF	TGTGCCAGCAGCTTTGGGGGTATCGGAGTTAGTGAGCAGTTCTTC